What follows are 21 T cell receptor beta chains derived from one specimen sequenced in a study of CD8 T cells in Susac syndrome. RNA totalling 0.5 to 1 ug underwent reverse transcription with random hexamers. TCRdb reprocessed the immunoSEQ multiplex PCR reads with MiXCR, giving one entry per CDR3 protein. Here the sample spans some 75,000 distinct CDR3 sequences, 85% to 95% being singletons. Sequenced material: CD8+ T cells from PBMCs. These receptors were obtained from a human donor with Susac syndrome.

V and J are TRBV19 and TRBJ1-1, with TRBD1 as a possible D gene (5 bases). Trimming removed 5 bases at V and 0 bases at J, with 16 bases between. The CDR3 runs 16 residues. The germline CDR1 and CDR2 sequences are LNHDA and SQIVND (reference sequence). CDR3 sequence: CASSSTGRLMNTEAFF. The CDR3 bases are TGTGCCAGTAGTTCAACGGGACGGCTCATGAACACTGAAGCTTTCTTT. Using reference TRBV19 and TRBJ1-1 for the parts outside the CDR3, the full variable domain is DGGITQSPKYLFRKEGQNVTLSCEQNLNHDAMYWYRQDPGQGLRLIYYSQIVNDFQKGDIAEGYSVSREKKESFPLTVTSAQKNPTAFYLCASSSTGRLMNTEAFFGQGTRLTVV.

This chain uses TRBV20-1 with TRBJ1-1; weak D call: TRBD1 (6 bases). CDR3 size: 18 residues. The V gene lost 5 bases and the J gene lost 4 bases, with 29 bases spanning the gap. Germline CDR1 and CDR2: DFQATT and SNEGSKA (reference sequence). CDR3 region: CSAPNLGGGDGGGTEAFF. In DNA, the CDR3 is TGCAGTGCTCCAAATCTTGGGGGGGGCGACGGCGGGGGCACTGAAGCTTTCTTT.

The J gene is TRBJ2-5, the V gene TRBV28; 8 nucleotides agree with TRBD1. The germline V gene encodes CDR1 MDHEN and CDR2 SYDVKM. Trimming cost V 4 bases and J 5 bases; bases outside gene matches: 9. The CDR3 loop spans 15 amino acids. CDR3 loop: CASSSWTGKEETQYF. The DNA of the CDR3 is TGTGCCAGCAGTTCCTGGACAGGGAAGGAGGAGACCCAGTACTTC.

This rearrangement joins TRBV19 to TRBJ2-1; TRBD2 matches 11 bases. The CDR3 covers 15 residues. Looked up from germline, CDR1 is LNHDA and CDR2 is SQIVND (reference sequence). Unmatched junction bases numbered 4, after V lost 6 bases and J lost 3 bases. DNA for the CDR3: TGTGCCAGTAGCCCCGGGACTAGCGGCTACAATGAGCAGTTCTTC. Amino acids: CASSPGTSGYNEQFF.

The CDR3 coding sequence is TGTGCCAGCAGTTCCTTCGGGAGGCAGGCCTCTGGAAACACCATATATTTT. This codes for CASSSFGRQASGNTIYF. The rearrangement uses TRBV6-5 and TRBJ1-3; unclear D gene. The CDR3 totals 17 residues. The V gene lost 4 bases and the J gene lost 0 bases, with 16 bases spanning the gap. Germline V gene data show CDR1 as MNHEY and CDR2 as SVGAGI.

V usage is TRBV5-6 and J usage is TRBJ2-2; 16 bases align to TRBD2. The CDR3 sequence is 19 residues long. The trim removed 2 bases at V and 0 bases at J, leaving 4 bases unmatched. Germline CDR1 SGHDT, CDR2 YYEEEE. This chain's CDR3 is CASSFTGLAGGANTGELFF. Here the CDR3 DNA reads TGTGCCAGCAGCTTTACGGGACTAGCGGGGGGGGCGAACACCGGGGAGCTGTTTTTT.

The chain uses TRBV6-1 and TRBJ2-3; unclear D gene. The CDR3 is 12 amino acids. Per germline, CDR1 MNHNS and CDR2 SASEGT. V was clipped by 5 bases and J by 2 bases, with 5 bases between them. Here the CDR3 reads CASSKNTDTQYF. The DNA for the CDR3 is TGTGCCAGCAGTAAGAACACAGATACGCAGTATTTT.

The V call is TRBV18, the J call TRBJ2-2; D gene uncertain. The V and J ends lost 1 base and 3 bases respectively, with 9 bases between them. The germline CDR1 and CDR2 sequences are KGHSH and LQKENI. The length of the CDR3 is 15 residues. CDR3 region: CASSPLGSDTGELFF. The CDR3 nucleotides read TGTGCCAGCTCACCACTGGGGTCGGACACCGGGGAGCTGTTTTTT.

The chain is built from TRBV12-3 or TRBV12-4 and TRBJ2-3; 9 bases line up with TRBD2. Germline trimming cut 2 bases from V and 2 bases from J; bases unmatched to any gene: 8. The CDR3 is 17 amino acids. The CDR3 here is CASSLTSAGGLTDTQYF. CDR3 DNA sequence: TGTGCCAGCAGTTTAACCTCAGCGGGGGGCCTCACAGATACGCAGTATTTT.

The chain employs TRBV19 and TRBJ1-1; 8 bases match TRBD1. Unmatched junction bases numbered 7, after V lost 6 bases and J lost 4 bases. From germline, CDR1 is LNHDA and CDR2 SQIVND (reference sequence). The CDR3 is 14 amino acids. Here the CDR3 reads CASSRQDRATEAFF. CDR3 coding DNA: TGTGCCAGTAGCCGACAGGACAGGGCCACTGAAGCTTTCTTT.

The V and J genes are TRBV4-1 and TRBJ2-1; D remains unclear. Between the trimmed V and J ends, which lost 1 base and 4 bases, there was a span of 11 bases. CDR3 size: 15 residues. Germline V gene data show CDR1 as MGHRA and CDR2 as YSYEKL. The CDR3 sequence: CASSQVIVWYNEQFF. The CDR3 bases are TGCGCCAGCAGCCAAGTTATCGTCTGGTACAATGAGCAGTTCTTC.

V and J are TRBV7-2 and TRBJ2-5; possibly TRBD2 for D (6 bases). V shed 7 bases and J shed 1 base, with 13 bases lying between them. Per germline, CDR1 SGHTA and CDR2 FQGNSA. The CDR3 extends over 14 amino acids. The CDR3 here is CASTLSGLQETQYF. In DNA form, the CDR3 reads TGTGCCAGCACCCTTAGCGGACTCCAAGAGACCCAGTACTTC.

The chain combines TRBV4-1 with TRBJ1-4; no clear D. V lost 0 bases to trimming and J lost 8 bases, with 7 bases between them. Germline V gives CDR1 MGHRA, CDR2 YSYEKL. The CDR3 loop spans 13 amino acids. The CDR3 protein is CASSQDTGEKLFF. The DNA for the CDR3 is TGCGCCAGCAGCCAAGACACGGGGGAAAAACTGTTTTTT.

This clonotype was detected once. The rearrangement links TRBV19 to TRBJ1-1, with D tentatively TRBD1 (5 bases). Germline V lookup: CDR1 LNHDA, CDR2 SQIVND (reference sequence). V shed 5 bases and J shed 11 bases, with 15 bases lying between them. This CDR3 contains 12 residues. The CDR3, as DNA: TGTGCCAGTAGTCTAGGGACGGCCGAGGCTTTCTTT. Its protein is CASSLGTAEAFF.

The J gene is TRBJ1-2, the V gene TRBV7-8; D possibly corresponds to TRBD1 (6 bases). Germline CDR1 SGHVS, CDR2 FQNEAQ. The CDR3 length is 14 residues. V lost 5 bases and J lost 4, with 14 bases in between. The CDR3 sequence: CASSPGRGPYGYTF. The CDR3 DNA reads TGTGCCAGCAGCCCCGGTCGGGGGCCCTATGGCTACACCTTC.

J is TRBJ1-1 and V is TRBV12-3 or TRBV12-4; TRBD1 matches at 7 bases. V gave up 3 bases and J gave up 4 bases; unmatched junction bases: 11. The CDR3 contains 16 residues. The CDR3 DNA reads TGTGCCAGCAGTTTCCACAAATTCAGGGGGAGCACTGAAGCTTTCTTT. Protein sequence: CASSFHKFRGSTEAFF.

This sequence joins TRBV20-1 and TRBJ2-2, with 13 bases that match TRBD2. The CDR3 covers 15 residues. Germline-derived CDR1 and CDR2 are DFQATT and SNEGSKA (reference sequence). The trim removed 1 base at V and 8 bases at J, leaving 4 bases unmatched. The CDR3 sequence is CSARVGLAGRGELFF. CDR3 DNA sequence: TGCAGTGCTAGAGTGGGACTAGCGGGAAGGGGGGAGCTGTTTTTT.

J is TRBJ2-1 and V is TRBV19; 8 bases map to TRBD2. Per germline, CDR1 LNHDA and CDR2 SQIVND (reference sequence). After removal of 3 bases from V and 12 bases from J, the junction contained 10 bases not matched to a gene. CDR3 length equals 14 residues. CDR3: CASSMAGGLVVQFF. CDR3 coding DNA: TGTGCCAGTAGTATGGCCGGGGGACTAGTGGTGCAGTTCTTC. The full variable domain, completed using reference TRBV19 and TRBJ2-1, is DGGITQSPKYLFRKEGQNVTLSCEQNLNHDAMYWYRQDPGQGLRLIYYSQIVNDFQKGDIAEGYSVSREKKESFPLTVTSAQKNPTAFYLCASSMAGGLVVQFFGPGTRLTVL.

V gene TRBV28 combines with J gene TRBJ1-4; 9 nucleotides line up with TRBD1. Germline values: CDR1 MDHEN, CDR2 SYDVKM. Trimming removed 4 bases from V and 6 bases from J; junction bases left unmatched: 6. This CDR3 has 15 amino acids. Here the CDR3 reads CASSSTGDRDEKLFF. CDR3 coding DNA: TGTGCCAGCAGTTCAACCGGGGACAGGGATGAAAAACTGTTTTTT.

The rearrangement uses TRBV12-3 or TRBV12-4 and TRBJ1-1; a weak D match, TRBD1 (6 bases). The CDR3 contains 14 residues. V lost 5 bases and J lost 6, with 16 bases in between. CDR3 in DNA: TGTGCCAGCAGTCCCCAAGGGGGGGTGGCTGAAGCTTTCTTT. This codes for CASSPQGGVAEAFF.

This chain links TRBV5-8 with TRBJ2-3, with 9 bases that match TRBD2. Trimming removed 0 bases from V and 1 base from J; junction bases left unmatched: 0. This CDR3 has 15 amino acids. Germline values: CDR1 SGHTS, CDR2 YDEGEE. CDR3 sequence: CASSLGTSGTDTQYF. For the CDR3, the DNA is TGTGCCAGCAGCTTGGGGACTAGCGGCACAGATACGCAGTATTTT.